Listed below are T cell receptor beta chains from one sample, sequenced in a study of neurological immune-mediated disorders. TCRdb independently ran MiXCR on the 5' RACE reads; one entry per CDR3 protein. The table shows tens of thousands of distinct CDR3 sequences, with over 9% occurring only once. Input material: PBMCs. These receptors all come from a man aged 40-55 years in good health. The CDR3 runs from the conserved cysteine through the conserved F or W. A D gene is named only where the DNA matches it firmly. A row's size may be missing; if present it is once, few, many or a size class.

13,TRBJ2-2,TRBD2,TRBV20-1,.,TGCAGTGTAGCGGGAGTACGGACCGGGGAGCTGTTTTTT,CSVAGVRTGELFF
17,TRBJ2-5,TRBD2,TRBV13,.,TGTGCCAGCAGCTTTGGCGAAAGCGGGGGGTTGGAAGAGACCCAGTACTTC,CASSFGESGGLEETQYF
14,TRBJ2-1,TRBD2,TRBV18,.,TGTGCCAGCTCACACGGGGGGGGCTACAATGAGCAGTTCTTC,CASSHGGGYNEQFF
13,TRBJ2-1,.,TRBV4-2,many,TGTGCCAGCAGCCTTGGCTCCTACAATGAGCAGTTCTTC,CASSLGSYNEQFF
14,TRBJ1-2,TRBD1,TRBV5-5,many,TGTGCCAGCAGCTTGGGGGACAGGGGATATGGCTACACCTTC,CASSLGDRGYGYTF
11,TRBJ1-1,.,TRBV20-1,many,TGCAGTGCTCCAGGGGTTATTGAAGCTTTCTTT,CSAPGVIEAFF
18,TRBJ1-6,.,TRBV5-1,many,TGCGCCAGCAGCTTGGGACCTCCGGAGGGGACCTATAATTCACCCCTCCACTTT,CASSLGPPEGTYNSPLHF
15,TRBJ2-3,.,TRBV5-1,many,TGCGCCAGCAGCACCAGCGGCGTGTGGGCAGATACGCAGTATTTT,CASSTSGVWADTQYF
12,TRBJ2-7,.,TRBV3-1,many,TGTGCCAGCAGCCCCAACTCCTACGAGCAGTACTTC,CASSPNSYEQYF
16,TRBJ1-3,.,TRBV7-9,.,TGTGCCAGCACCCTCAGACAGAATAATCCCGGAAACACCATATATTTT,CASTLRQNNPGNTIYF
19,TRBJ2-6,TRBD1,TRBV5-1,many,TGCGCCAGCAGCTTCATAACAGGGGTCGATCCTTCTGGGGCCAACGTCCTGACTTTC,CASSFITGVDPSGANVLTF
14,TRBJ2-7,TRBD2,TRBV3-1,many,TGTGCCAGCAGCCTCATAAGCGGGACTAGGGCGCAGTACTTC,CASSLISGTRAQYF
15,TRBJ2-1,TRBD2,TRBV10-3,many,TGTGCCATCAGTGGTCCAGCGGGGGAAGGCAATGAGCAGTTCTTC,CAISGPAGEGNEQFF
16,TRBJ1-6,TRBD1,TRBV5-1,many,TGCGCCAGCAGCCCCGGGACAGGGGGCCCTAATTCACCCCTCCACTTT,CASSPGTGGPNSPLHF
15,TRBJ1-1,.,TRBV5-4,.,TGTGCCAGCAGCTCGGGGGCGGGTATGAACACTGAAGCTTTCTTT,CASSSGAGMNTEAFF
13,TRBJ2-2,TRBD1,TRBV10-1,.,TGCGCCAGCAGTACCGACAGGGTCGGGGAGCTGTTTTTT,CASSTDRVGELFF
16,TRBJ1-1,.,TRBV9,many,TGTGCCAGCAGAAACCCCAGGGAATCGGAGAACACTGAAGCTTTCTTT,CASRNPRESENTEAFF
15,TRBJ1-2,.,TRBV7-2,many,TGTGCCAGCAGCTCAGCAAAGACAGTTAACTATGGCTACACCTTC,CASSSAKTVNYGYTF
15,TRBJ1-1,.,TRBV5-1,many,TGCGCCAGCAGCCCCGACGCGCGGAGAAACACTGAAGCTTTCTTT,CASSPDARRNTEAFF
13,TRBJ2-2,.,TRBV14,many,TGTGCCAGCAGCCAATGGGCCGCCGGGGAGCTGTTTTTT,CASSQWAAGELFF
14,TRBJ1-5,.,TRBV20-1,many,TGCAGTGCTCCCGGTGGGACCGCCAATCAGCCCCAGCATTTT,CSAPGGTANQPQHF
14,TRBJ1-4,.,TRBV7-9,many,TGTGCCAGCAGCTTACCCGGCCTAGATGAAAAACTGTTTTTT,CASSLPGLDEKLFF
13,TRBJ2-7,.,TRBV25-1,many,TGTGCCAGCAGTGGATTAGGTTCCGACGAGCAGTACTTC,CASSGLGSDEQYF
13,TRBJ1-2,.,TRBV7-6,few,TGTGCCAGCAGCTTAGCAGTCGGGAATGGCTACACCTTC,CASSLAVGNGYTF
14,TRBJ2-7,.,TRBV20-1,once,TGCAGTGCTACCTCGGCAGGGGGGGGGAACTACGAGTACTTC,CSATSAGGGNYEYF
15,TRBJ2-1,.,TRBV5-1,many,TGCGCCAGCAGCTTGAGTAGCGGCGTCTACAATGAGCAGTTCTTC,CASSLSSGVYNEQFF
15,TRBJ2-7,.,TRBV5-6,many,TGTGCCAGCAGCTTGGGCCCGCAGGCCGCCTACGAGCAGTACTTC,CASSLGPQAAYEQYF
18,TRBJ2-7,TRBD1,TRBV20-1,many,TGCAGTGCTAGAGCAATCTTGTCCTTGGGGACAGGCAACTACGAGCAGTACTTC,CSARAILSLGTGNYEQYF
13,TRBJ2-7,.,TRBV20-1,many,TGCAGTGCTAGCCAGGGGGGGATCAACGAGCAGTACTTC,CSASQGGINEQYF
17,TRBJ2-7,TRBD2,TRBV3-1,many,TGTGCCAGCAGCCAAGAAGGCGCGGGAGAAGGTTTCAACGAGCAGTACTTC,CASSQEGAGEGFNEQYF
14,TRBJ2-1,TRBD2,TRBV24-1,many,TGTGCCACCAGTTCTAGCGGGAACTACAATGAGCAGTTCTTC,CATSSSGNYNEQFF
17,TRBJ2-5,TRBD2,TRBV15,many,TGTGCCACCAGCAGTACCGAACTAGCGGGGAGACAAGAGACCCAGTACTTC,CATSSTELAGRQETQYF
14,TRBJ1-6,TRBD1,TRBV27,few,TGTGCCAGCAGTTTAGGGGACAGCGCTTCACCCCTCCACTTT,CASSLGDSASPLHF
19,TRBJ2-3,TRBD2,TRBV7-9,medium-sized,TGTGCCAGCACTACCCAGGCTGGGACTAGCGGAATACTTTCAAATACGCAGTATTTT,CASTTQAGTSGILSNTQYF
16,TRBJ2-1,.,TRBV11-2,many,TGTGCCAGCAGCCCTCAGGCCGGGTCCTCCTACAATGAGCAGTTCTTC,CASSPQAGSSYNEQFF
12,TRBJ1-1,.,TRBV7-9,many,TGTGCCAGCAGCTTAGCGACCACTGAAGCTTTCTTT,CASSLATTEAFF
14,TRBJ1-5,.,TRBV5-5,few,TGTGCCAGCAGCGCCATCTATAGCAATCAGCCCCAGCATTTT,CASSAIYSNQPQHF
13,TRBJ2-7,.,TRBV20-1,many,TGCAGTGCTAGGATCAGGGGACCCTACGAGCAGTACTTC,CSARIRGPYEQYF
15,TRBJ1-1,.,TRBV25-1,many,TGTGCCAGCAGTGCCACCGGGACTTTGAACACTGAAGCTTTCTTT,CASSATGTLNTEAFF
17,TRBJ2-5,.,TRBV12-3/TRBV12-4,many,TGTGCCAGCAGTTTACCCGAGGGGGGGGGAGGCAAGGAGACCCAGTACTTC,CASSLPEGGGGKETQYF
15,TRBJ2-7,.,TRBV28,many,TGTGCCAGCAGCAGAGGGACAAGTGGGACCTCGGAGCAGTACTTC,CASSRGTSGTSEQYF
20,TRBJ2-3,TRBD2,TRBV27,.,TGTGCCAGCAGTACTTTTACCGTAGCGGGGGGGACAATGCCCACAGATACGCAGTATTTT,CASSTFTVAGGTMPTDTQYF
14,TRBJ2-7,.,TRBV2,many,TGTGCCAGCAGTGAAGCGCGTTACACCTACGAGCAGTACTTC,CASSEARYTYEQYF
20,TRBJ2-3,TRBD2,TRBV3-1,many,TGTGCCAGCAGCCAAGATCGGGCTAGCGGGAACGCCGCTAGCACAGATACGCAGTATTTT,CASSQDRASGNAASTDTQYF
13,TRBJ1-2,TRBD1,TRBV5-1,many,TGCGCCAGCAGCTTGGAGACAGGGAATGGCTACACCTTC,CASSLETGNGYTF
15,TRBJ1-1,TRBD1,TRBV5-1,many,TGCGCCAGCAGCTCGGGACAGGGAGGTTACACTGAAGCTTTCTTT,CASSSGQGGYTEAFF